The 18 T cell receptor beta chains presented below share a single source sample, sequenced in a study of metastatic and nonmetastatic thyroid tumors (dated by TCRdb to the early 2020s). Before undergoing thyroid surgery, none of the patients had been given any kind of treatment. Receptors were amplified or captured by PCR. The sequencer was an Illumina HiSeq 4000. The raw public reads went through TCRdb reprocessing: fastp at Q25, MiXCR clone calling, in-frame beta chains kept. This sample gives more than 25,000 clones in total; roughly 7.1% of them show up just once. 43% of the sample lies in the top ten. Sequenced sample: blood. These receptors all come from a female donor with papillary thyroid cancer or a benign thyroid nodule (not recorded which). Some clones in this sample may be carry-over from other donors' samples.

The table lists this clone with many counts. This CDR3 is CATSRDSTGDGYTF. The DNA of the CDR3 is TGTGCCACCAGCAGAGATTCCACAGGGGATGGCTACACCTTC. The V and J genes are TRBV15 and TRBJ1-2; 7 nucleotides line up with TRBD1. V shed 0 bases and J 6 bases; nucleotides not matched to a gene: 4. Germline CDR1 and CDR2: LNHNV and YYDKDF (reference sequence). The CDR3 totals 14 residues. Looking up the rest from reference TRBV15 and TRBJ1-2 gives the full variable domain: DAMVIQNPRYQVTQFGKPVTLSCSQTLNHNVMYWYQQKSSQAPKLLFHYYDKDFNNEADTPDNFQSRRPNTSFCFLDIRSPGLGDTAMYLCATSRDSTGDGYTFGSGTRLTVV.

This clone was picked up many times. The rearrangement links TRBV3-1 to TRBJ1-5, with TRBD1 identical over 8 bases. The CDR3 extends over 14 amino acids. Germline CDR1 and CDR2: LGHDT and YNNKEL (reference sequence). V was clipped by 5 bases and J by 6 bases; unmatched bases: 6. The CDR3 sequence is CASSAGQGGQPQHF. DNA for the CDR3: TGTGCCAGCAGCGCCGGACAGGGCGGTCAGCCCCAGCATTTT.

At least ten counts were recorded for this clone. CDR3 sequence (DNA): TGTGCCAGCAGCCAATACCCTACAAGGGAAAGCTCTGGAAACACCATATATTTT. Amino acids: CASSQYPTRESSGNTIYF. V usage is TRBV3-1 and J usage is TRBJ1-3; no clear D gene. CDR3 length: 18 amino acids. Germline lookup yields CDR1 LGHDT and CDR2 YNNKEL (reference sequence). The germline V and J ends were trimmed by 2 bases and 0 bases, with 17 bases remaining between them.

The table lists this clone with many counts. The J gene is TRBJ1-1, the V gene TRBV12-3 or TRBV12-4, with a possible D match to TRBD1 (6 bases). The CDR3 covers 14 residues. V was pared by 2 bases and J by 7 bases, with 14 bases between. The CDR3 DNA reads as TGTGCCAGCAGTTTACAGGGGAAGGGTGGTGAAGCTTTCTTT. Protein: CASSLQGKGGEAFF.

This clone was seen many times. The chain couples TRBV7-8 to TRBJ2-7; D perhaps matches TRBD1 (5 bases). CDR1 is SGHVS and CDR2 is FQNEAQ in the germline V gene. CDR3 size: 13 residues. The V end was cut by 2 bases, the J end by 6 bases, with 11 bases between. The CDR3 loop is CASSLPGIGEQYF. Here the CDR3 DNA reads TGTGCCAGCAGCTTACCAGGGATTGGCGAGCAGTACTTC.

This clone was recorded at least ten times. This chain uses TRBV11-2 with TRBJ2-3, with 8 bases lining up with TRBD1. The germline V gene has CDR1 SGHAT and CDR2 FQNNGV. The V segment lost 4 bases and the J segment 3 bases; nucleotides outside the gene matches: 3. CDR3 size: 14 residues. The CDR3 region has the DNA TGTGCCAGCAGCTGGGGACAGGCAACAGATACGCAGTATTTT. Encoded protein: CASSWGQATDTQYF.

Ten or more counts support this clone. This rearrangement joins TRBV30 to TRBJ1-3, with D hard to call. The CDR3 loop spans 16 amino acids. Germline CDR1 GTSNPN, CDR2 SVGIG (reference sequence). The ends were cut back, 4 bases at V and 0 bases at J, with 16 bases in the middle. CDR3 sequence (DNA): TGTGCCTGGAAAGCTCTCTCAGAAATCTCTGGAAACACCATATATTTT. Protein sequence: CAWKALSEISGNTIYF.

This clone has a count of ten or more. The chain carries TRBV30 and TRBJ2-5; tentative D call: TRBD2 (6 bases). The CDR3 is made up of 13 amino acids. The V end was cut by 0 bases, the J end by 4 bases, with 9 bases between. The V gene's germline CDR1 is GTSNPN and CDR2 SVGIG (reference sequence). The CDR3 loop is CAWSVREPETQYF. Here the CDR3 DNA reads TGTGCCTGGAGTGTACGGGAGCCAGAGACCCAGTACTTC.

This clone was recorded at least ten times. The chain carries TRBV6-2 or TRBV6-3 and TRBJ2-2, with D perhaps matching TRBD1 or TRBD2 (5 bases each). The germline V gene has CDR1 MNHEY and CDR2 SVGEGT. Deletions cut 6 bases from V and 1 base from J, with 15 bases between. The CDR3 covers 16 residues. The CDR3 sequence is CASRGEFGLNTGELFF. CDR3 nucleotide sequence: TGTGCCAGCAGGGGGGAATTCGGGCTGAACACCGGGGAGCTGTTTTTT.

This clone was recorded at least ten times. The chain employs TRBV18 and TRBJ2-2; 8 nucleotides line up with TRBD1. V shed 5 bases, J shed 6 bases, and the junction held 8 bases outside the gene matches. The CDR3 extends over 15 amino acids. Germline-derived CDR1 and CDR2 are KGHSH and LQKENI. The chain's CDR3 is CASSAGGAKAGELFF. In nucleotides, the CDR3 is TGTGCCAGCTCAGCAGGGGGCGCGAAGGCCGGGGAGCTGTTTTTT.

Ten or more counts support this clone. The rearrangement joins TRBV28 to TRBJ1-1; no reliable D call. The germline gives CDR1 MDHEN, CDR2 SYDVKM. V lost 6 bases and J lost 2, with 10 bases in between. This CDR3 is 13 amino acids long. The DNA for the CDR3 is TGTGCCAGCAGGAGAGTCCTAAACACTGAAGCTTTCTTT. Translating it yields CASRRVLNTEAFF.

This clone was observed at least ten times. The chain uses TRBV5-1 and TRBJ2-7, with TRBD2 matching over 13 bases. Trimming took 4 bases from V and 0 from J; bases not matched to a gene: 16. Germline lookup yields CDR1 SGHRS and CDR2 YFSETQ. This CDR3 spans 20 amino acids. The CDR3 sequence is CASSPPSGLAGVGSSYEQYF. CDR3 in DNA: TGCGCCAGCAGCCCCCCAAGTGGACTAGCGGGAGTTGGAAGCTCCTACGAGCAGTACTTC.

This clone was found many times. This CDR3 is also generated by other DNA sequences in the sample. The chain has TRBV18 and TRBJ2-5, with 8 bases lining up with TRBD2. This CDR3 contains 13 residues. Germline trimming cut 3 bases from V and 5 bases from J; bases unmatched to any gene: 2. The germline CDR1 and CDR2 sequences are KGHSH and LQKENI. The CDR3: CASSPSGGETQYF. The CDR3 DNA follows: TGTGCCAGCTCACCGAGCGGGGGTGAGACCCAGTACTTC.

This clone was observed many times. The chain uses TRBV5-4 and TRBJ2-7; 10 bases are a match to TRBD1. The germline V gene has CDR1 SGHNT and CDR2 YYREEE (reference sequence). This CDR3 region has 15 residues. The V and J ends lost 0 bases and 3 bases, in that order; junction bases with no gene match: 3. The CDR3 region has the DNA TGTGCCAGCAGCTTGGGGGGGACAGGGGACTACGAGCAGTACTTC. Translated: CASSLGGTGDYEQYF.

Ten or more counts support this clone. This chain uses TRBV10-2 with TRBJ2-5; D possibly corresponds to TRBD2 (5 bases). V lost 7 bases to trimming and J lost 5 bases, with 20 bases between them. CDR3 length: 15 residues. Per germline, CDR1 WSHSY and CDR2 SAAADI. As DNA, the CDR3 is TGCGCCAGCAACCGGGGTGGGCTAGCCGGTGAGACCCAGTACTTC. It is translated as CASNRGGLAGETQYF.

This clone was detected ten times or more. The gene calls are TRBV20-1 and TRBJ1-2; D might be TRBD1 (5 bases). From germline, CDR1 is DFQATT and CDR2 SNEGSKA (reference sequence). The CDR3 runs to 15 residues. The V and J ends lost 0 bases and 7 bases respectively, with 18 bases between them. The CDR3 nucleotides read TGCAGTGCTAGAGATAGGTGGGGGATATATGTTGGCTACACCTTC. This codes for CSARDRWGIYVGYTF.

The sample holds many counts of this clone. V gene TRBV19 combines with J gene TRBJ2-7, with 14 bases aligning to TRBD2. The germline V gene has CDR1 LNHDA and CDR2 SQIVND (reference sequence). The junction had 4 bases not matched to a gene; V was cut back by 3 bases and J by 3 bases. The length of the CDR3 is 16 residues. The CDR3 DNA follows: TGTGCCAGTAGTATGGGACTAGCGGGAGAGGGCTACGAGCAGTACTTC. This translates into CASSMGLAGEGYEQYF.

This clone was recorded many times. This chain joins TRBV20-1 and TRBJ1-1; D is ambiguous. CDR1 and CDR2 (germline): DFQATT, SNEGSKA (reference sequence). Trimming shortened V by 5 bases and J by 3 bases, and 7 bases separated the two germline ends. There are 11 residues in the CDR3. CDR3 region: CSAWEDTEAFF. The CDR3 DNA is TGCAGTGCTTGGGAGGACACTGAAGCTTTCTTT.